The table lists the clone carrying this T cell receptor (beta chain) with a few counts. Its antigen is undetermined. From RNA transcripts, TCR beta CDR3 regions were amplified. Primed by the HTBI set, a first-round RT-PCR was run on the TCR CDR3. Each CDR3 protein is one row after TCRdb ran MiXCR on the multiplex PCR reads. Among 500,000 or so distinct CDR3 sequences listed, about 16% were seen once. The data are from a study of T cells in Graves' hyperthyroidism and ophthalmopathy. General study points: Most thyroid clonotypes with frequency above 0.001 were detected in blood. The model anticipated ophthalmopathy a median about six months pre-onset.

Germline V CDR1 and CDR2: LGHNA, YSLEER. This CDR3 spans 13 amino acids. Trimming cost V 3 bases and J 1 base, with 1 base left between them. Exclusion criteria comprised uncontrolled infection, other autoimmune disease, pregnancy or lactation. Extraction of PBMCs used about 9.2 ml of fresh peripheral blood. The source is a woman in her thirties with Graves' ophthalmopathy. Specimen: blood. The chain employs TRBV4-3 and TRBJ2-6; D is uncertain. CDR3: CASSHSGANVLTF. In DNA form, the CDR3 reads TGCGCCAGCAGCCATTCTGGGGCCAACGTCCTGACTTTC.